The source of this T cell receptor beta chain is a study of vaccination effects on CD4 cells after COVID-19. Turning to the study itself: Each participant was administered two doses of either the BNT162b2 or the mRNA-1273 vaccine.

This clone was found a few times. Its antigen is not identified. Produced via immunoSEQ multiplex PCR; TCRdb's table is partial and in-frame only. The profile shows tens of thousands of clones, more than 70% of them singletons. V lost 0 bases to trimming and J lost 6 bases; unmatched junction nucleotides: 8. Looked up from germline, CDR1 is ENHRY and CDR2 is SYGVKD. The CDR3 consists of 16 residues. Within the ViraFEST assay, antigen-specific CD4+ T cells underwent expansion with viral peptide pools prior to sequencing. Subsequent to a culture period of more than 9 days, CD4+ T cells were isolated. Prior SARS-CoV-2 infection was absent in the vaccine recipients, as shown by negative nucleocapsid antibodies. Whole-study findings and limits: Small numbers of convalescent patients limited the study. It also lacked early post-infection timepoints. From healthy vaccinees, only 1 of 255 vaccine-induced clones also reacted to common cold coronaviruses.

The chain links TRBV10-3 to TRBJ2-1; TRBD2 aligns across 7 bases. The sequencing here drew on CD4+ T cells from PBMCs cultured with SARS-CoV-2 spike peptides, taken before COVID-19 vaccination. The TCR comes from a human donor who received a COVID-19 vaccine. As DNA, the CDR3 is TGTGCCATCAGTGAGTCGACGGGGGGTGTATCCAATGAGCAGTTCTTC. This gives the protein CAISESTGGVSNEQFF.